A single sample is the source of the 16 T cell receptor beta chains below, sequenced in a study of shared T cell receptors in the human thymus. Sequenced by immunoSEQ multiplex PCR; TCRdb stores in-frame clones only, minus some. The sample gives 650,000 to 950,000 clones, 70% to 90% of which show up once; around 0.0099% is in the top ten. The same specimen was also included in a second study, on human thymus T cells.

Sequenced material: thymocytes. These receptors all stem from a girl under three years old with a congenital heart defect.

Here the CDR3 reads CASSLVQGRYNEQFF. For the CDR3, the DNA is TGTGCCAGCAGTTTGGTTCAGGGCCGCTACAATGAGCAGTTCTTC. The chain joins TRBV27 to TRBJ2-1; a weak D match, TRBD1 (5 bases). The CDR3 runs to 15 residues. Deletions cut 3 bases from V and 3 bases from J, with 12 bases between. Germline V gives CDR1 MNHEY, CDR2 SMNVEV (reference sequence).

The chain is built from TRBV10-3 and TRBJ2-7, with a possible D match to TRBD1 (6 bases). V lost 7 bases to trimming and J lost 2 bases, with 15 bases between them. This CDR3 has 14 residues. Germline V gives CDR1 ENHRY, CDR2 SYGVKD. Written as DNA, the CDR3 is TGTGCCATCACCCCTCAAAGGGGGACCTACGAGCAGTACTTC. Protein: CAITPQRGTYEQYF.

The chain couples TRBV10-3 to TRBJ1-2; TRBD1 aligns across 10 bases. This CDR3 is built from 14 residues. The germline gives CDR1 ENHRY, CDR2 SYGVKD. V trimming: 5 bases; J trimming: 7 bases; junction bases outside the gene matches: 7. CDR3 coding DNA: TGTGCCATCAGTCATAGACAGGGGGCGGGTGGCTACACCTTC. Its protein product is CAISHRQGAGGYTF.

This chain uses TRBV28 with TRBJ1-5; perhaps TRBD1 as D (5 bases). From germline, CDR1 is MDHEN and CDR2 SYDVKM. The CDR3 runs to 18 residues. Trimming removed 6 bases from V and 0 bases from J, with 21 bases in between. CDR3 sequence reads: CASSPLPRRGYSNQPQHF. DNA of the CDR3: TGTGCCAGCAGCCCCCTACCGAGGAGGGGTTATAGCAATCAGCCCCAGCATTTT.

This CDR3 reads CASSRRTSAADTQYF. The CDR3 DNA sequence: TGTGCCAGCAGCCGCCGGACTAGCGCCGCAGATACGCAGTATTTT. The chain has TRBV7-9 and TRBJ2-3; 9 bases fit TRBD2. The CDR3 totals 15 residues. V shed 5 bases and J 4 bases; nucleotides not matched to a gene: 7. Looked up from germline, CDR1 is SEHNR and CDR2 is FQNEAQ (reference sequence).

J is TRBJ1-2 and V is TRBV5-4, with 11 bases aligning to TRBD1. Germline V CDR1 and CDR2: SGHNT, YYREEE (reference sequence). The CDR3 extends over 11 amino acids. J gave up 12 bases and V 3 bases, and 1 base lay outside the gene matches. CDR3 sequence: CASSWGQGDTF. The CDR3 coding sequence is TGTGCCAGCAGCTGGGGACAGGGGGACACCTTC.

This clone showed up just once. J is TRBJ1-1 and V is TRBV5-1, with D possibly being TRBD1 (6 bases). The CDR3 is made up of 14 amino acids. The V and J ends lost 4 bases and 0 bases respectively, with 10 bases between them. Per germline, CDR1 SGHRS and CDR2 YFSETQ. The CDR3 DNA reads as TGCGCCAGCAGCCCGGACAGATTGAACACTGAAGCTTTCTTT. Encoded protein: CASSPDRLNTEAFF.

CDR3 protein: CASSPRQGAKYGYTF. In DNA, the CDR3 is TGTGCCAGCAGTCCACGACAGGGGGCCAAGTATGGCTACACCTTC. This sequence joins TRBV28 and TRBJ1-2, with 10 bases lining up with TRBD1. The ends lost 5 bases at V and 5 bases at J; junction bases unmatched: 8. The CDR3 has 15 amino acids. CDR1 and CDR2 from the germline V gene are MDHEN and SYDVKM.

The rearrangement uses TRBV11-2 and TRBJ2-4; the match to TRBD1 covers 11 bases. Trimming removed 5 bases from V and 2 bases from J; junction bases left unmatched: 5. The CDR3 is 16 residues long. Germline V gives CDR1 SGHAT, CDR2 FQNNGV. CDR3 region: CASSVRDRGSKNIQYF. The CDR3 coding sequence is TGTGCCAGCAGCGTAAGGGACAGGGGGTCCAAAAACATTCAGTACTTC.

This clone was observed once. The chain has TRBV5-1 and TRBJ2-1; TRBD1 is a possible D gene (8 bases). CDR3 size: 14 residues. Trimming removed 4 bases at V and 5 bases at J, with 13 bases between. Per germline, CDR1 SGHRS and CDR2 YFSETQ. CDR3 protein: CASSSGTGDNEQFF. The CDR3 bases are TGCGCCAGCAGCAGCGGGACAGGTGACAATGAGCAGTTCTTC.

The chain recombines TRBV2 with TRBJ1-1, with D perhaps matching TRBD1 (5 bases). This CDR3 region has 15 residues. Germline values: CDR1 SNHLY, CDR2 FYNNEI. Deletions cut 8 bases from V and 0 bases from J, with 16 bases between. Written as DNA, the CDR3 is TGTGCCAGCCAAGGAGGGGTTCCGATGAACACTGAAGCTTTCTTT. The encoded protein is CASQGGVPMNTEAFF.

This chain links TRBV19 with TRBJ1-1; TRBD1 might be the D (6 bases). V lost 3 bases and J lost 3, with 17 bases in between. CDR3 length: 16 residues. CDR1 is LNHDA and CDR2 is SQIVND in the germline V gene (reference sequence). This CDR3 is CASSIRRGGQDTEAFF. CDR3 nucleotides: TGTGCCAGTAGTATCCGCCGGGGGGGGCAGGACACTGAAGCTTTCTTT.

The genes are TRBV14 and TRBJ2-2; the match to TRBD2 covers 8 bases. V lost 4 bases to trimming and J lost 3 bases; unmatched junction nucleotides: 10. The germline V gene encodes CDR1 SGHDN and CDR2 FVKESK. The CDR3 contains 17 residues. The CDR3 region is CASSPIPGGHDTGELFF. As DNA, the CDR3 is TGTGCCAGCAGCCCCATTCCGGGGGGGCATGACACCGGGGAGCTGTTTTTT.

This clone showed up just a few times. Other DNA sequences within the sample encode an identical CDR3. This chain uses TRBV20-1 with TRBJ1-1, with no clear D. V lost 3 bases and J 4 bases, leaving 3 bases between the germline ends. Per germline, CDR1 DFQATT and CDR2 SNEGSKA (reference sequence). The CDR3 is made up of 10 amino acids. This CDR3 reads CSARATEAFF. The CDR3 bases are TGCAGTGCTAGGGCCACTGAAGCTTTCTTT.

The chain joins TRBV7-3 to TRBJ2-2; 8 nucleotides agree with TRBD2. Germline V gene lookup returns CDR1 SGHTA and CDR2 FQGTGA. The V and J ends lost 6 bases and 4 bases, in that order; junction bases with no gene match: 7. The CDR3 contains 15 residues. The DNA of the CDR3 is TGTGCCAGCAGACTCGGGGGGGGCCCCACCGGGGAGCTGTTTTTT. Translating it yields CASRLGGGPTGELFF.

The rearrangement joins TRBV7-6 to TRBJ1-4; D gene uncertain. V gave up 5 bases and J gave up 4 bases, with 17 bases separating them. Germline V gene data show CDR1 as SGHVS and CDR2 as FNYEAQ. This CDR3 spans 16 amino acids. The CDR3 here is CASSQAGTIGNEKLFF. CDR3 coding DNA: TGTGCCAGCAGCCAGGCGGGTACTATCGGTAATGAAAAACTGTTTTTT.